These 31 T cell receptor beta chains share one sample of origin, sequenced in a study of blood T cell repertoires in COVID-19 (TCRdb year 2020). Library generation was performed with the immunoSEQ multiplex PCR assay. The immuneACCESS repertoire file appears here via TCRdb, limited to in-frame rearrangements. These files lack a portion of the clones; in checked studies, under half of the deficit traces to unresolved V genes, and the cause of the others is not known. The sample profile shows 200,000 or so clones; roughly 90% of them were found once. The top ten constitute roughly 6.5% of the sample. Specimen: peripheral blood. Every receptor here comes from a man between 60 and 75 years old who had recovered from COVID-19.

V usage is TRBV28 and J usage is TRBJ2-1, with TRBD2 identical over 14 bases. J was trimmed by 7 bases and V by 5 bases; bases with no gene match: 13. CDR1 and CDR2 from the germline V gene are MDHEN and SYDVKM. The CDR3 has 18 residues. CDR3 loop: CASSPHTGTSGRMNEQFF. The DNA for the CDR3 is TGTGCCAGCAGTCCACACACCGGGACTAGCGGGAGAATGAATGAGCAGTTCTTC.

Written as DNA, the CDR3 is TGTGCCAGCGGCCCCAGGGATCCGCAACCGACCCAGTACTTC. Its protein product is CASGPRDPQPTQYF. The chain combines TRBV3-1 (or the pseudogene TRBV3-2) with TRBJ2-5; perhaps TRBD1 as D (5 bases). The germline V gene encodes CDR1 LGHDT and CDR2 YNNKEL (reference sequence). The CDR3 covers 14 residues. Trimming left V 8 bases short and J 7 bases short, with 20 bases between.

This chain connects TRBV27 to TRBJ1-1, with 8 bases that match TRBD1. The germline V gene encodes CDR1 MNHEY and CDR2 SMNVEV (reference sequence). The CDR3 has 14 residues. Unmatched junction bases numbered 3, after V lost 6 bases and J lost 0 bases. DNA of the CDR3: TGTGCCAGCAGAGACAGGGGAATGAACACTGAAGCTTTCTTT. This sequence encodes CASRDRGMNTEAFF.

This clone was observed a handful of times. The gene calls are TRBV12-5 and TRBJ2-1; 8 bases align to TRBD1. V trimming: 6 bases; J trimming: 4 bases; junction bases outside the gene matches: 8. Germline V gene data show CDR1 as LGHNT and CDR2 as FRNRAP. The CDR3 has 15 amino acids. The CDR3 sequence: CASGPGTGQYNEQFF. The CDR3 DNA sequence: TGTGCTAGTGGCCCCGGGACAGGCCAATACAATGAGCAGTTCTTC.

CDR3 DNA: TGTGCCAGCTCACCGATTTCGACAGGGGTAATCACTGAAGCTTTCTTT. This gives the protein CASSPISTGVITEAFF. The chain uses TRBV18 and TRBJ1-1; 8 positions match TRBD1. The CDR3 length is 16 residues. The J segment lost 4 bases and the V segment lost 3 bases, leaving 10 bases of the junction unmatched. Germline V lookup: CDR1 KGHSH, CDR2 LQKENI.

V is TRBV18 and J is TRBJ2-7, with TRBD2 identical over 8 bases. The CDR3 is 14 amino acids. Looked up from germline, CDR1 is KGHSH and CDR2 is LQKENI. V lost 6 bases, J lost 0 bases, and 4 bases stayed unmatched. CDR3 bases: TGTGCCAGCTCGCGGACTAGCACCTCCTACGAGCAGTACTTC. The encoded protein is CASSRTSTSYEQYF.

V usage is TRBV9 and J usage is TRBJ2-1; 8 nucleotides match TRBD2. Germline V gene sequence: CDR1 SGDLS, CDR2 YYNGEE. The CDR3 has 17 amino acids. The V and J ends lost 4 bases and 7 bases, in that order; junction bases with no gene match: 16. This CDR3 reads CASSLIGTGGPLNEQFF. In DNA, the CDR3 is TGTGCCAGCAGCCTTATTGGGACGGGGGGGCCTCTGAATGAGCAGTTCTTC.

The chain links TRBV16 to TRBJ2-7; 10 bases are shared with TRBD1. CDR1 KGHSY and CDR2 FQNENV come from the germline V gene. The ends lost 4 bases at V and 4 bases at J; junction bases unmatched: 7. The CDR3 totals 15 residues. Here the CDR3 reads CASSPGGTGEYEQYF. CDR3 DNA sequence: TGTGCCAGCAGCCCAGGCGGGACAGGGGAGTACGAGCAGTACTTC.

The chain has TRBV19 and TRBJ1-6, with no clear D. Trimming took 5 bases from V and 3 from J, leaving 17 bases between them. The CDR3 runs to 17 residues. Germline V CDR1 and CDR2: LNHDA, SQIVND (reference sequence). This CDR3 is CASSPYRTGIYNSPLHF. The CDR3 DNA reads TGTGCCAGTAGTCCCTATAGGACGGGGATCTATAATTCACCCCTCCACTTT.

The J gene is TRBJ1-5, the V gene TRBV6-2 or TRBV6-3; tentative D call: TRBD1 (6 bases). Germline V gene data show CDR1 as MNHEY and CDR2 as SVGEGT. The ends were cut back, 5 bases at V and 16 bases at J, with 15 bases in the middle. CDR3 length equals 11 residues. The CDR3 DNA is TGTGCCAGCAGTCTTGGGGGCAAAAAACATTTT. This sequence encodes CASSLGGKKHF.

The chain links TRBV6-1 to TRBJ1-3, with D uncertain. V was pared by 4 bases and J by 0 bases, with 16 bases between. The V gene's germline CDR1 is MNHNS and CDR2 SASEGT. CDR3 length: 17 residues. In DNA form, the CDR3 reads TGTGCCAGCAGTGGCTTGACAAAGGGAGGCTCTGGAAACACCATATATTTT. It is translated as CASSGLTKGGSGNTIYF.

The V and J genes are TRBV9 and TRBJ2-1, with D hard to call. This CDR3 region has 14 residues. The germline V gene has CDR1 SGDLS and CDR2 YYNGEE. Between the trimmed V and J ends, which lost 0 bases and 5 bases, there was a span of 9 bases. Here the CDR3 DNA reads TGTGCCAGCAGCGTAGTACCCACGGACAATGAGCAGTTCTTC. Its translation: CASSVVPTDNEQFF.

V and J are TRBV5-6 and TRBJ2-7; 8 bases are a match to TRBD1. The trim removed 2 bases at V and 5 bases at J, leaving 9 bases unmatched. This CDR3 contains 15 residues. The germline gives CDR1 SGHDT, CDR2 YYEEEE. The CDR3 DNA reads TGTGCCAGCAGCTTCAGTGACAGGGGTATCAACGAGCAGTACTTC. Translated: CASSFSDRGINEQYF.

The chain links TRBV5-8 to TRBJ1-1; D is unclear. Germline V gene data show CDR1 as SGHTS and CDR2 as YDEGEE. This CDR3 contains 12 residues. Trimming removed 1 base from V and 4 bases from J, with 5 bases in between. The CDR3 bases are TGTGCCAGCAGCTTGTATGTCACTGAAGCTTTCTTT. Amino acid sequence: CASSLYVTEAFF.

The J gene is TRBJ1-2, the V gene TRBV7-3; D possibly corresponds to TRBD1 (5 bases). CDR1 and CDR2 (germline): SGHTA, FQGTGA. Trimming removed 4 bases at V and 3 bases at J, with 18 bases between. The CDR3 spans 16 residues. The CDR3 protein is CASSSGGGRSDYGYTF. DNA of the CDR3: TGTGCCAGCAGCTCAGGCGGGGGTCGTTCGGACTATGGCTACACCTTC. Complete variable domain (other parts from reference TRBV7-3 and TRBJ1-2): GAGVSQTPSNKVTEKGKYVELRCDPISGHTALYWYRQSLGQGPEFLIYFQGTGAADDSGLPNDRFFAVRPEGSVSTLKIQRTERGDSAVYLCASSSGGGRSDYGYTFGSGTRLTVV.

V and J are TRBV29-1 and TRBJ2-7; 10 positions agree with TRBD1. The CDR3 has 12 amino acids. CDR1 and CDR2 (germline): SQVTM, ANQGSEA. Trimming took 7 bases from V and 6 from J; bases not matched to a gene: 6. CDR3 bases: TGCAGCGGCAAGAGGACAGGGGGCGAGCAGTACTTC. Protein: CSGKRTGGEQYF.

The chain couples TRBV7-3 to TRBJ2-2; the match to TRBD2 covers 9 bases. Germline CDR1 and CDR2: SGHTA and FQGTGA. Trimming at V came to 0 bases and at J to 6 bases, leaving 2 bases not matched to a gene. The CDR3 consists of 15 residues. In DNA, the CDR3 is TGTGCCAGCAGCTTAACGGTAGCGGGAGCCGGGGAGCTGTTTTTT. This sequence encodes CASSLTVAGAGELFF. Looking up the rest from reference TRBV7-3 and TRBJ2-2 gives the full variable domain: GAGVSQTPSNKVTEKGKYVELRCDPISGHTALYWYRQSLGQGPEFLIYFQGTGAADDSGLPNDRFFAVRPEGSVSTLKIQRTERGDSAVYLCASSLTVAGAGELFFGEGSRLTVL.

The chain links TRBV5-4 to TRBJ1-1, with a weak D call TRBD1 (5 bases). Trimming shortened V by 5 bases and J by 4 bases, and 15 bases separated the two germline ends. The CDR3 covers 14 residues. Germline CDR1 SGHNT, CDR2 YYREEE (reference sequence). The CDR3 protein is CASRLSQGGTEAFF. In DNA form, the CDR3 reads TGTGCCAGCAGATTGAGCCAGGGAGGCACTGAAGCTTTCTTT.

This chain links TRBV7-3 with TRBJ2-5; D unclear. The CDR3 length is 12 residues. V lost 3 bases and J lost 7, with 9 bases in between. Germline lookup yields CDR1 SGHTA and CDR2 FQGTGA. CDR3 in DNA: TGTGCCAGCAGCTTTCCCCGGTCGACCCAGTACTTC. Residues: CASSFPRSTQYF.

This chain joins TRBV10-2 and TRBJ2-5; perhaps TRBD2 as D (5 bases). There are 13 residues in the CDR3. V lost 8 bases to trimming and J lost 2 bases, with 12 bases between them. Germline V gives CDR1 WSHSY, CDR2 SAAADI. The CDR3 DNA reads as TGCGCCAGCGGAGGACTGGGACAAGAGACCCAGTACTTC. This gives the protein CASGGLGQETQYF.

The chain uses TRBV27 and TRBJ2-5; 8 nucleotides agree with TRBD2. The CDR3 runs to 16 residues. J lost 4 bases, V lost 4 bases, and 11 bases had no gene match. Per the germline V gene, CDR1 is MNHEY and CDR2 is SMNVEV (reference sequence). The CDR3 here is CASSWGAGAGPETQYF. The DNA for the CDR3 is TGTGCCAGCAGTTGGGGAGCGGGGGCAGGTCCAGAGACCCAGTACTTC.

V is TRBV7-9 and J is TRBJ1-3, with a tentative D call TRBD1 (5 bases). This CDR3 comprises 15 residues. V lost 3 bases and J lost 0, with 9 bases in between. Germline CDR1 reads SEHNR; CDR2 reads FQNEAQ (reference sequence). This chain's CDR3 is CASSFQGTSGNTIYF. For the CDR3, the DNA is TGTGCCAGCAGCTTTCAGGGCACCTCTGGAAACACCATATATTTT.

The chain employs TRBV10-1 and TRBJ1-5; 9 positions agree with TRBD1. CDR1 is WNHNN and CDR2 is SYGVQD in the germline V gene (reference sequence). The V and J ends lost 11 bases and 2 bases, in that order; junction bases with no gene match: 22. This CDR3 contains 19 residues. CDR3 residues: CAGIIPGQGTYGGNQPQHF. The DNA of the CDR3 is TGCGCCGGAATTATTCCGGGACAGGGAACGTACGGGGGCAATCAGCCCCAGCATTTT.

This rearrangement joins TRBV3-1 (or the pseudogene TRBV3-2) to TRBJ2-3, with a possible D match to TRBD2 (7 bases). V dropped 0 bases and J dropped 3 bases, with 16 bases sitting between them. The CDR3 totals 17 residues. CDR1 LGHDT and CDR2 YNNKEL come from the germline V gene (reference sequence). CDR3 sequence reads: CASSQDRGGAGTDTQYF. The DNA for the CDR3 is TGTGCCAGCAGCCAAGATAGAGGGGGGGCCGGGACAGATACGCAGTATTTT.

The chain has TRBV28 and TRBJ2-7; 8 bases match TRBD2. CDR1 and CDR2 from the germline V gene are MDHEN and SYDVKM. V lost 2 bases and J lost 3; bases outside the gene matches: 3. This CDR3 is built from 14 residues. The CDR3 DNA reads TGTGCCAGCAGTTTACTCGGGAGGGACTACGAGCAGTACTTC. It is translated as CASSLLGRDYEQYF.

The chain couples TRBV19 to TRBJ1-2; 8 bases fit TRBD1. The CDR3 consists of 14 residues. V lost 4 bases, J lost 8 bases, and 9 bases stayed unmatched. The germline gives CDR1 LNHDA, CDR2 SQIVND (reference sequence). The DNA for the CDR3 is TGTGCCAGTAGTAAACAGGACAGGGCAAAAGGCTACACCTTC. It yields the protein CASSKQDRAKGYTF.

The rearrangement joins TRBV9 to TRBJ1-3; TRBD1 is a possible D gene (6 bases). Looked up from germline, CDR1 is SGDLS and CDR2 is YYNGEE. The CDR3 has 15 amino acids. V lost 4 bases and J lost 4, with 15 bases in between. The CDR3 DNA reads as TGTGCCAGCAGCACCCCACAGGGTTCCGGAAACACCATATATTTT. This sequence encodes CASSTPQGSGNTIYF.

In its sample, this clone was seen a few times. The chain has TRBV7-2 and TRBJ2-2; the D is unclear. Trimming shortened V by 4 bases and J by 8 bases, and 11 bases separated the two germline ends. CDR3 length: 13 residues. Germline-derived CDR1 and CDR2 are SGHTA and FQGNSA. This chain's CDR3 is CASSSNARGELFF. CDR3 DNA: TGTGCCAGCAGCTCTAACGCACGGGGGGAGCTGTTTTTT.

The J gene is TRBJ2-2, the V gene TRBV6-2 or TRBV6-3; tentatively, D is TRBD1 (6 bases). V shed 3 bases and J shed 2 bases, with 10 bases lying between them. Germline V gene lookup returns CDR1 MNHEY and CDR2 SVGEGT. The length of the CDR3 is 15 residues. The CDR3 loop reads CASSYGGHNTGELFF. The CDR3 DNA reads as TGTGCCAGCAGTTATGGGGGCCACAACACCGGGGAGCTGTTTTTT.

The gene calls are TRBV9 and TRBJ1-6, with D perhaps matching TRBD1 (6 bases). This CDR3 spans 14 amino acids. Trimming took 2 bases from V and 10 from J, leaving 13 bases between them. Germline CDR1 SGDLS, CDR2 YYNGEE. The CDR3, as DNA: TGTGCCAGCAGCGTTTACAGGGTTGACTCACCCCTCCACTTT. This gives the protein CASSVYRVDSPLHF.

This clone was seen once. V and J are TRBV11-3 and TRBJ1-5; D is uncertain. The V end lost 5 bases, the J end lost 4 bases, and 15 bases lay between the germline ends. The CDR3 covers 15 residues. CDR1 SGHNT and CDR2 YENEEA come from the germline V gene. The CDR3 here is CASSLGTLGNQPQHF. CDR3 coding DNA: TGTGCCAGCAGCCTAGGAACTCTTGGTAATCAGCCCCAGCATTTT.